The 15 T cell receptor beta chains presented below share a single source sample, sequenced in a study of T cells after yellow fever vaccination. Each CDR3 protein is one row after TCRdb ran MiXCR on the 5' RACE reads. The data show roughly 96,000 distinct CDR3 sequences, roughly 8.2% seen once. This material consisted of CD8+ T cells not binding an NS4B(214-222) dextramer, sorted from PBMCs, taken roughly 14 days after the first yellow fever vaccination. All receptors come from a man aged 18 to 29 who received the YFV17D yellow fever vaccine.

This clonotype was seen only a few times. The rearrangement joins TRBV21-1 to TRBJ2-3; the table's D call of TRBD2 was not tested on the DNA. TRBV21-1 is annotated as a pseudogene. The CDR3 consists of 17 residues. CDR3 DNA: TGTGCCAGCAGCAAAGATGAGGGACTGTCTAGCACAGATACGCAGTATTTT. Its protein is CASSKDEGLSSTDTQYF.

The gene calls are TRBV6-5 and TRBJ2-1; possibly TRBD2 for D (7 bases). Germline assignment: CDR1 MNHEY and CDR2 SVGAGI. The V end was cut by 0 bases, the J end by 7 bases, with 16 bases between. This CDR3 has 16 amino acids. The CDR3 is CASSYSGGGLPNEQFF. The CDR3 nucleotides read TGTGCCAGCAGTTACTCGGGGGGGGGCCTTCCTAATGAGCAGTTCTTC.

A few counts support this clonotype. The rearrangement joins TRBV6-1 to TRBJ1-4; no definite D call. V was shortened by 5 bases and J by 7 bases, with 20 bases between the two germline ends. The CDR3 covers 16 residues. Per the germline V gene, CDR1 is MNHNS and CDR2 is SASEGT. The CDR3 spells CASSTVRRSPSEKLFF. The CDR3, as DNA: TGTGCCAGCAGTACCGTCCGGAGATCGCCGAGTGAAAAACTGTTTTTT.

The chain recombines TRBV12-3 or TRBV12-4 with TRBJ2-1, with 9 bases identical to TRBD1. The CDR3 runs to 14 residues. V was pared by 6 bases and J by 6 bases, with 6 bases of the junction left unmatched. The CDR3 DNA reads as TGTGCCAGCAGCCGGACAGGGGCGTTCAATGAGCAGTTCTTC. Translating it yields CASSRTGAFNEQFF.

This clonotype was seen only a few times. The gene calls are TRBV18 and TRBJ2-3; TRBD2 matches at 11 bases. In germline, CDR1 is KGHSH, CDR2 LQKENI. The CDR3 totals 15 residues. V shed 6 bases and J 5 bases; nucleotides not matched to a gene: 7. The CDR3 DNA reads as TGTGCCAGCTCCCAGGGACTAGCGGAGAGAGATACGCAGTATTTT. Residues: CASSQGLAERDTQYF.

The chain has TRBV5-1 and TRBJ2-3; 12 positions match TRBD2. The J segment lost 5 bases and the V segment lost 7 bases, leaving 5 bases of the junction unmatched. This CDR3 region has 14 residues. Germline V gives CDR1 SGHRS, CDR2 YFSETQ. The CDR3, as DNA: TGCGCCAGCGCTAGCGGGGGGGCCATAGATACGCAGTATTTT. Its translation is CASASGGAIDTQYF.

This clonotype was counted only a few times. The rearrangement links TRBV7-6 to TRBJ2-5; possibly TRBD2 for D (7 bases). The CDR3 is made up of 16 amino acids. Trimming shortened V by 5 bases and J by 2 bases, and 18 bases separated the two germline ends. The germline CDR1 and CDR2 sequences are SGHVS and FNYEAQ. The CDR3 DNA reads TGTGCCAGCAGCCCCTCATGGCGGGGGCAGCAAGAGACCCAGTACTTC. Amino acids: CASSPSWRGQQETQYF.

This clonotype was detected a few times. The chain is built from TRBV19 and TRBJ1-2; 8 positions match TRBD1. V shed 1 base, J shed 6 bases, and the junction held 4 bases outside the gene matches. This CDR3 has 14 residues. Looked up from germline, CDR1 is LNHDA and CDR2 is SQIVND (reference sequence). The CDR3 DNA sequence: TGTGCCAGTAGTATAGGGACAGGGACGGATGGCTACACCTTC. Its translation is CASSIGTGTDGYTF.

This chain links TRBV28 with TRBJ2-7, with TRBD1 identical over 12 bases. Germline assignment: CDR1 MDHEN and CDR2 SYDVKM. The CDR3 totals 15 residues. Trimming cost V 5 bases and J 1 base; bases outside gene matches: 3. In DNA, the CDR3 is TGTGCCAGCAGTCGGGACAGGGGGCTTTCCTACGAGCAGTACGTC. This sequence encodes CASSRDRGLSYEQYV.

A few counts support this clonotype. The rearrangement joins TRBV14 to TRBJ2-5; possibly TRBD1 or TRBD2 for D (5 bases each). Germline V lookup: CDR1 SGHDN, CDR2 FVKESK. This CDR3 comprises 15 residues. V was trimmed by 1 base and J by 5 bases, leaving 14 bases between them. The CDR3 DNA reads TGTGCCAGCAGCCAAGCCCCGGGGCCACGGGAGACCCAGTACTTC. Residues: CASSQAPGPRETQYF.

V and J are TRBV10-3 and TRBJ2-1, with D perhaps matching TRBD1 or TRBD2 (5 bases each). The length of the CDR3 is 16 residues. V lost 0 bases and J lost 5, with 14 bases in between. The germline CDR1 and CDR2 sequences are ENHRY and SYGVKD. In DNA, the CDR3 is TGTGCCATCAGTGAGTCGGGGCTAGCCCCAAACAATGAGCAGTTCTTC. Translated: CAISESGLAPNNEQFF.

A few counts support this clonotype. For the CDR3, the DNA is TGCGCCAGCAGCCCGATCTCCTCTCGGACAGGGCGGGCCAAAAACATTCAGTACTTC. It yields the protein CASSPISSRTGRAKNIQYF. This sequence joins TRBV4-1 and TRBJ2-4; 8 nucleotides align to TRBD1. Germline V gene data show CDR1 as MGHRA and CDR2 as YSYEKL. The CDR3 consists of 19 residues. The junction had 15 bases not matched to a gene; V was cut back by 4 bases and J by 1 base.

This clonotype was seen more than once but under ten times. This chain links TRBV28 with TRBJ1-3; 8 positions agree with TRBD1. This CDR3 comprises 12 residues. CDR1 is MDHEN and CDR2 is SYDVKM in the germline V gene. With 8 bases clipped from V and 5 bases from J, the junction kept 2 bases outside the gene matches. DNA of the CDR3: TGTGCCAGCGGGACAGGCAGAAACACCATATATTTT. It yields the protein CASGTGRNTIYF.

The rearrangement links TRBV6-5 to TRBJ2-5; 11 bases fit TRBD1. CDR1 MNHEY and CDR2 SVGAGI come from the germline V gene. V was clipped by 2 bases and J by 6 bases; unmatched bases: 5. The CDR3 spans 15 residues. CDR3: CASSYRDRGMQTQYF. CDR3 nucleotide sequence: TGTGCCAGCAGTTACCGGGACAGGGGGATGCAGACCCAGTACTTC.

This clonotype came up a few times. The chain couples TRBV15 to TRBJ1-5; TRBD1 aligns across 7 bases. CDR3 length equals 15 residues. V lost 1 base to trimming and J lost 5 bases; unmatched junction nucleotides: 5. Germline V gives CDR1 LNHNV, CDR2 YYDKDF (reference sequence). This CDR3 is CATSRGTGEYQPQHF. Written as DNA, the CDR3 is TGTGCCACCAGCAGAGGGACAGGCGAATATCAGCCCCAGCATTTT.